This is a list of T cell receptor beta chains from one sample in a study of blood T cell repertoires in COVID-19. Clones were read by immunoSEQ multiplex PCR, and TCRdb kept only the in-frame ones, dropping some. The data show roughly 73,000 clones, with about 88% seen just once and 2.5% to 3.5% held by the top ten. Sequencing input: peripheral blood. The source is a man aged 70 or older with active or convalescent COVID-19. Each CDR3 is given without its conserved first and last residue. Each record gives: clone size, V gene, J gene, CDR3 protein. Not all rows give a size; the values are once, few, many and, for expanded clones, a class.

>.|TRBV5-6|TRBJ2-4
ASSPMLAGGSAKNIQY
>few|TRBV2|TRBJ1-5
ASSEGVGGRSQPQH
>once|TRBV11-2|TRBJ2-1
ASSFLQGGLLNEQF
>.|TRBV15|TRBJ1-4
ATSRDRVQNEKLF
>.|TRBV5-4|TRBJ2-1
ASSLARGDEQF
>.|TRBV5-8|TRBJ1-1
ASRTGGWPNTEAF
>.|TRBV19|TRBJ1-6
ATQRGYNSPLH
>.|TRBV5-6|TRBJ2-3
ASSLFRGTDTDTQY
>.|TRBV6-5|TRBJ2-7
ASRKDRGLSYEQY
>.|TRBV28|TRBJ1-2
ASSLRVTGGGYT
>.|TRBV6-6|TRBJ2-7
ASSQSAGSVGVPPTDYEQY
>.|TRBV6-6|TRBJ1-1
ASSYFRVNTEAF
>.|TRBV5-1|TRBJ2-7
ASSLTGEGEKY
>.|TRBV6-5|TRBJ2-7
ASSQNYEQY
>.|TRBV3-1/TRBV3-2|TRBJ2-7
ASSQDGVRGKQY
>.|TRBV5-6|TRBJ2-7
ASSFRRQGRDVRGQY
>.|TRBV6-5|TRBJ2-5
ASRDFVETQY
>.|TRBV7-9|TRBJ2-3
ASSLEPGGLGDTQY
>.|TRBV29-1|TRBJ1-1
STYGTALENTEAF
>.|TRBV7-9|TRBJ1-3
ASSLPQRVGNTIY
>.|TRBV30|TRBJ1-5
AWSSVGNQPQH
>.|TRBV7-2|TRBJ2-1
ASSLVGRQSEQF
>.|TRBV5-6|TRBJ1-1
ASSSSGPSAAF
>.|TRBV28|TRBJ1-5
AIGTAFIQPQH
>.|TRBV5-5|TRBJ2-3
ASSRGQGYTDTQY
>.|TRBV21-1|TRBJ2-3
ASSSRLAHTTDTQY
>.|TRBV7-3|TRBJ2-7
ASSPTSGSYEQY
>.|TRBV7-9|TRBJ1-2
ASSFLVYGYT
>.|TRBV5-1|TRBJ2-1
ASSRLTSALVNEQF
>.|TRBV5-1|TRBJ1-3
ASSLAGPPTGNTIY
>.|TRBV3-1/TRBV3-2|TRBJ1-5
ASSLGTGSQPQH
>.|TRBV28|TRBJ1-2
ASSLGHVSYGYT
>.|TRBV7-3|TRBJ2-7
ASSLAGTGEYEQY
>.|TRBV10-3|TRBJ2-3
AIMGSAASTDTQY
>.|TRBV6-6|TRBJ2-7
ASRPLTADYLSSYEQY
>.|TRBV5-1|TRBJ2-7
ASARDTDSSYEQY
>.|TRBV7-9|TRBJ2-5
ASSSGLKETQY
>.|TRBV7-3|TRBJ2-1
ASSVAREDEQF
>.|TRBV5-5|TRBJ1-5
ASSLATGTVSNQPQH
>.|TRBV5-3|TRBJ1-1
ARSPRQDTEAF
>.|TRBV5-1|TRBJ2-4
ASSLDPGGYIQY
>.|TRBV5-4|TRBJ1-1
ASSRMGGSMNTEAF
>.|TRBV9|TRBJ1-1
ASSVEDRRNTEAF
>.|TRBV6-1|TRBJ1-4
ASSSGTGVEKLF
>.|TRBV3-1/TRBV3-2|TRBJ1-5
ASSQDVGGNQPQH
>once|TRBV6-4|TRBJ1-1
ASSLSPTGITEAF
>few|TRBV12-3/TRBV12-4|TRBJ1-3
ASRVQEGNTIY
>.|TRBV15|TRBJ1-5
ATSRVAGWSNQPQH
>.|TRBV28|TRBJ2-3
ASSRPQAGGDTQY
>.|TRBV29-1|TRBJ2-2
SVGTSGRIGGELF
>.|TRBV30|TRBJ2-1
AWSVAAGGWNEQF
>.|TRBV19|TRBJ2-3
ASSIAGVDTQY
>.|TRBV5-1|TRBJ1-3
ASSEDSTGNTIY
>once|TRBV10-1|TRBJ2-1
ASSVRGDEQF
>.|TRBV9|TRBJ2-3
ASSAPGTDTQY
>.|TRBV6-5|TRBJ2-7
ASTVGGATYEQY
>.|TRBV7-8|TRBJ2-7
ASSPSGAFGQY
>.|TRBV19|TRBJ1-5
ASRGGTGGNQPQH
>.|TRBV29-1|TRBJ2-3
SVLPVTAPADTQY